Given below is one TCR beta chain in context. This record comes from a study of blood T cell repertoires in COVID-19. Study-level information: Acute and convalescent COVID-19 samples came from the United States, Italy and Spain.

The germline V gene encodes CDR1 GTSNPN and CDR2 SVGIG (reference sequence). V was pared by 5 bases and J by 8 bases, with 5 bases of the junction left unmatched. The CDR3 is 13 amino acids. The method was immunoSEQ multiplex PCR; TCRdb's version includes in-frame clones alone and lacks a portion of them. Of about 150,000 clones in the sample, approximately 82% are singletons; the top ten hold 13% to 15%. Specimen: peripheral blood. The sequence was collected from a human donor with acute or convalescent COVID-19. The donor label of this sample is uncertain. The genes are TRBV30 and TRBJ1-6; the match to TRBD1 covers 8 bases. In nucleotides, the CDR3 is TGTGCCTGGGCAGGGGGCGCTTATTCACCCCTCCACTTT. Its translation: CAWAGGAYSPLHF.